Detailed here is one T cell receptor beta chain. This was a survey-level run. The data were produced by immunoSEQ multiplex PCR, yet TCRdb's version contains in-frame clones alone and is incomplete. Of 20,000 to 25,000 clones listed, around 76% were seen once; the top ten hold 8.6%. This entry comes from a study of STAT5B mutations in CD4+ large granular lymphocyte leukemia. The ends were cut back, 3 bases at V and 1 base at J, with 10 bases in the middle. The CDR3 is 15 residues long. In germline, CDR1 is MDHEN, CDR2 SYDVKM. The rearrangement links TRBV28 to TRBJ2-1; D gene uncertain. Sequenced input: CD4+ T cells from blood buffy coats. This clonotype was obtained from a human donor in good health. CDR3 DNA: TGTGCCAGCAGTTTTGCTAGAGGTTCCTACAATGAGCAGTTCTTC. Encoded protein: CASSFARGSYNEQFF.